One T cell receptor beta chain is described in this entry. The target antigen is unknown. The ends lost 4 bases at V and 3 bases at J; junction bases unmatched: 4. This CDR3 contains 14 residues. The germline gives CDR1 SGHRS, CDR2 YFSETQ. This specimen comes from a study of OX40 agonist ivuxolimab in advanced cancers. Overall study: The drug used for patients, ivuxolimab, was an agonistic anti-OX40 (CD134) antibody. The study enrolled dose-escalation patients with hepatocellular carcinoma, melanoma, renal cell or head and neck cancer. Partial responses, seen in three patients, involved one hepatocellular carcinoma and two cutaneous melanomas.

Assay used: immunoSEQ multiplex PCR; TCRdb lists only in-frame clones, some missing. The sample has some 100,000 clones; 80% to 85% are singletons. Study-wide results and limits: Antigen specificity remained undetermined for the expanded peripheral T cells.

The receptor comes from an adult with an advanced solid tumor such as melanoma, head and neck, liver or kidney cancer. This specimen was CD4+ or CD8+ T cells sorted from blood, taken in a trial of the OX40 agonist ivuxolimab. The V and J genes are TRBV5-1 and TRBJ1-3; 7 nucleotides align to TRBD1. The CDR3: CASSRTGVGNTIYF. The CDR3 region has the DNA TGCGCCAGCAGCCGTACAGGGGTTGGAAACACCATATATTTT. Combining the CDR3 with reference TRBV5-1 and TRBJ1-3 gives the whole variable domain KAGVTQTPRYLIKTRGQQVTLSCSPISGHRSVSWYQQTPGQGLQFLFEYFSETQRNKGNFPGRFSGRQFSNSRSEMNVSTLELGDSALYLCASSRTGVGNTIYFGEGSWLTVV.